This T cell receptor (beta chain) was observed in a study of blood T cell repertoires in COVID-19. Whole-study context: Acute-phase and convalescent COVID-19 samples originated in the United States, Italy and Spain. Sources were T cells, B-cell-depleted T cells, or PBMCs; the material itself was cDNA or gDNA.

There are a few counts of this clone. Original data processing: Reference gene primer amplification in the assay estimated nucleated cell counts. Sequencing used immunoSEQ multiplex PCR; TCRdb keeps in-frame clones, though not all of them. V, J and clone size reflect that table, while D and trimming were determined from the DNA. The sample consists of 73,000 or so clones, 73% of them appearing once. The specimen was peripheral blood. This TCR came from a man aged 55-75 years with acute or convalescent COVID-19.

For the CDR3, the DNA is TGTGCCAGCAGTTTCCTCAATCAGCCCCAGCATTTT. Translation: CASSFLNQPQHF. V is TRBV27 and J is TRBJ1-5, with D unresolved. The germline V gene encodes CDR1 MNHEY and CDR2 SMNVEV (reference sequence). V was trimmed by 3 bases and J by 3 bases, leaving 3 bases between them. CDR3 length: 12 amino acids.